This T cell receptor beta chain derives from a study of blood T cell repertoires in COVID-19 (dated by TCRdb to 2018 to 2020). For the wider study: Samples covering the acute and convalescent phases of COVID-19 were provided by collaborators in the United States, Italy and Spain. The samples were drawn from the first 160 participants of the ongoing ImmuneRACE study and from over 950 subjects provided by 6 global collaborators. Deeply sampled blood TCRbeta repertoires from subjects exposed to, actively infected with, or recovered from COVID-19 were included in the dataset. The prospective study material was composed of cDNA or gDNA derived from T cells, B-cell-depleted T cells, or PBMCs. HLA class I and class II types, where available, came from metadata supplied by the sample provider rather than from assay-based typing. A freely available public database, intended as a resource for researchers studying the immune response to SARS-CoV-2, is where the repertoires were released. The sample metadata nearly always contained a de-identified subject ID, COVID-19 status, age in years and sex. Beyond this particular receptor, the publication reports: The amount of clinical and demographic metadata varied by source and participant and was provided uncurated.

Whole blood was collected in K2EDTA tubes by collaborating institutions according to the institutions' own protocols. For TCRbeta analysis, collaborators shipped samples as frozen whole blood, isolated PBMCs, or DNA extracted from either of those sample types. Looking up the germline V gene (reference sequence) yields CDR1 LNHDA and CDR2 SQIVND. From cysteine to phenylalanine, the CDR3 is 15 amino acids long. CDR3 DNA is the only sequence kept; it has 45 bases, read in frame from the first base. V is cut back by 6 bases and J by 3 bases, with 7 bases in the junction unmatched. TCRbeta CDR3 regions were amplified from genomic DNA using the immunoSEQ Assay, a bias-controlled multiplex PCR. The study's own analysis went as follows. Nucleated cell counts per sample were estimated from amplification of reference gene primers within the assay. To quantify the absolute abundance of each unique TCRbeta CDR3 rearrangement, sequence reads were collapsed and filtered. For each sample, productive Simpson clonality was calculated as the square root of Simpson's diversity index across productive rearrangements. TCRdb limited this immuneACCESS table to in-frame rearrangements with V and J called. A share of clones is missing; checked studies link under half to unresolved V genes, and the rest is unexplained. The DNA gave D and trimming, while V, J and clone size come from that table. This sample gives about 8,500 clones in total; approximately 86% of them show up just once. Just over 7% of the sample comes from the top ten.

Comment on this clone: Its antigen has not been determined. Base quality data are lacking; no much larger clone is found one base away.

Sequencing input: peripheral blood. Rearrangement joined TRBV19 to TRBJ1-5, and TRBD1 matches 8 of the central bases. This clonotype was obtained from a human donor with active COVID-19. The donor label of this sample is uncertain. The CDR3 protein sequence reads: CASRPGQVPNQPQHF. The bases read TGTGCCAGTAGACCGGGACAGGTCCCCAATCAGCCCCAGCATTTT.